Presented here are 6 T cell receptor beta chains from one specimen sequenced in a study of blood T cell repertoires in COVID-19. TCRdb's table, derived via immunoSEQ multiplex PCR, lists solely in-frame clones and lacks some. Of about 350,000 clones detected, 90% to 95% appear once; the ten largest clones hold roughly 3.3%. Sequenced input: peripheral blood. The receptors come from a woman between 18 and 30 years old who had recovered from COVID-19.

The chain is built from TRBV20-1 and TRBJ1-2, with D hard to call. CDR1 and CDR2 (germline): DFQATT, SNEGSKA (reference sequence). V gave up 3 bases and J gave up 5 bases, with 7 bases separating them. This CDR3 has 11 amino acids. The CDR3 region has the DNA TGCAGTGCTAGCTCGGGGTATGGCTACACCTTC. This encodes CSASSGYGYTF.

CDR3 sequence: CASSLTGQGRETQYF. CDR3 coding DNA: TGTGCCAGCAGCCTCACTGGACAGGGAAGAGAGACCCAGTACTTC. The chain uses TRBV5-6 and TRBJ2-5, with 8 bases identical to TRBD1. V lost 4 bases and J lost 4; bases outside the gene matches: 9. CDR3 size: 15 residues. Looked up from germline, CDR1 is SGHDT and CDR2 is YYEEEE.

The V call is TRBV5-1, the J call TRBJ1-2, with TRBD1 matching 7 bases. This CDR3 contains 17 residues. J was trimmed by 1 base and V by 2 bases; bases with no gene match: 11. CDR1 is SGHRS and CDR2 is YFSETQ in the germline V gene. This CDR3 is CASSLREGGSLNYGYTF. The CDR3 DNA sequence: TGCGCCAGCAGCTTAAGGGAAGGGGGCTCTCTTAACTATGGCTACACCTTC.

The chain has TRBV5-4 and TRBJ2-4; TRBD2 matches 12 bases. Germline CDR1 is SGHNT and CDR2 is YYREEE (reference sequence). The V and J ends lost 3 bases and 8 bases, in that order; junction bases with no gene match: 9. This CDR3 is 16 amino acids long. The CDR3 protein is CASSSRLAGEEDIQYF. CDR3 DNA: TGTGCCAGCAGCTCCAGACTAGCGGGAGAAGAAGACATTCAGTACTTC.

The chain couples TRBV6-1 to TRBJ1-1, with a weak D call TRBD1 (5 bases). V lost 0 bases to trimming and J lost 1 base, with 15 bases between them. The CDR3 length is 17 residues. Germline CDR1 MNHNS, CDR2 SASEGT. CDR3 sequence (DNA): TGTGCCAGCAGTGAAGCGCACATAGGGGTATCGAACACTGAAGCTTTCTTT. It specifies CASSEAHIGVSNTEAFF.

The V and J genes are TRBV30 and TRBJ1-1, with D maybe TRBD1 (6 bases). Germline V gene sequence: CDR1 GTSNPN, CDR2 SVGIG (reference sequence). There are 15 residues in the CDR3. With 4 bases removed from V and 1 base from J, the gap between germline ends came to 16 bases. Here the CDR3 reads CAWTLRGGPNTEAFF. The CDR3 DNA reads as TGTGCCTGGACCCTGAGGGGGGGGCCGAACACTGAAGCTTTCTTT.